This T cell receptor (beta chain) was recorded in a study of quantifying T cell responses using KT2 cells. Study information: RNA was reverse transcribed with TCR alpha and beta constant-region primers. Study-level findings and limits: KT2 sequence counts showed saturation when very many KT2 cells were spiked in.

A single-stranded UMI oligo with SP2 sequence was ligated to cDNA 3' ends. First-round PCR used 4 cycles and beta primers RC1.1 and RC1.2 covering TRBC1 and TRBC2. TCR alpha and beta chains were handled separately starting at the second PCR. TCRdb independently ran MiXCR on the UMI-ligation and nested PCR reads; one entry per CDR3 protein. The table lists under 35,000 distinct CDR3 sequences, around 10% of them singletons, with about 9.9% in the top ten. Unfractionated PBMC were spiked with known numbers of KT2 clone cells. This clonotype has ten or more counts. Its specificity is unknown. The V gene end was trimmed by 4 bases and the J gene end by 2 bases; junction bases not matched to a gene: 10. The CDR3 totals 15 residues. Germline V gives CDR1 DFQATT, CDR2 SNEGSKA (reference sequence).

This clonotype was obtained from a human donor. The sample comprised PBMCs spiked with cells of the T cell clone KT2. The V gene is TRBV20-1, the J gene TRBJ1-1; TRBD1 aligns across 7 bases. The CDR3 here is CSATTETGPNTEAFF. Here the CDR3 DNA reads TGCAGTGCTACAACAGAGACAGGGCCTAACACTGAAGCTTTCTTT.